A single sample is the source of the 23 T cell receptor beta chains below, sequenced in a study of metastatic and nonmetastatic thyroid tumors. TCRdb reanalyzed the PCR reads via MiXCR. The table shows roughly 12,000 clones, with roughly two fifths occurring only once. Thyroid surgery was preceded by no treatment in any patient. Sequenced sample: tumor tissue. Receptors were obtained from a female donor with papillary thyroid cancer or a benign thyroid nodule (not recorded which). Some clones in this sample may be carry-over from other donors' samples.

The chain couples TRBV20-1 to TRBJ2-1; D call uncertain. The CDR3 is 15 residues long. Trimming shortened V by 1 base and J by 3 bases, and 13 bases separated the two germline ends. CDR1 is DFQATT, CDR2 SNEGSKA, per germline (reference sequence). This CDR3 reads CSARATLGRYNEQFF. DNA for the CDR3: TGCAGTGCTAGAGCAACTCTAGGCCGCTACAATGAGCAGTTCTTC.

This rearrangement joins TRBV12-3 or TRBV12-4 to TRBJ2-1, with D perhaps matching TRBD2 (6 bases). There are 12 residues in the CDR3. V shed 4 bases and J shed 8 bases, with 9 bases lying between them. In DNA form, the CDR3 reads TGTGCCAGCAGTTCACCGGGGGATGAGCAGTTCTTC. Encoded protein: CASSSPGDEQFF.

V is TRBV29-1 and J is TRBJ1-4; 8 bases match TRBD1. Looked up from germline, CDR1 is SQVTM and CDR2 is ANQGSEA. The ends lost 5 bases at V and 10 bases at J; junction bases unmatched: 15. The CDR3 contains 15 residues. The CDR3 protein is CSVYSPTGERGKLFF. In DNA form, the CDR3 reads TGCAGCGTTTACTCGCCGACAGGGGAGAGGGGAAAACTGTTTTTT.

This clone was seen a handful of times. V is TRBV19 and J is TRBJ1-6; no firm D call. Germline V gene sequence: CDR1 LNHDA, CDR2 SQIVND (reference sequence). The CDR3 runs 13 residues. V was trimmed by 0 bases and J by 9 bases, leaving 6 bases between them. The CDR3 DNA sequence: TGTGCCAGTAGTATAGATCGGCTTTCACCCCTCCACTTT. As protein: CASSIDRLSPLHF.

This clone occurred a few times. The rearrangement links TRBV6-2 or TRBV6-3 to TRBJ1-2, with TRBD1 matching over 9 bases. V was pared by 4 bases and J by 4 bases, with 7 bases of the junction left unmatched. CDR3 size: 15 residues. Germline V lookup: CDR1 MNHEY, CDR2 SVGEGT. This CDR3 reads CASSFGDRDPYGYTF. The CDR3 region has the DNA TGTGCCAGCAGTTTCGGGGACAGGGATCCCTATGGCTACACCTTC.

This clone showed up just a few times. The chain has TRBV2 and TRBJ2-3; 8 bases fit TRBD1. The V gene's germline CDR1 is SNHLY and CDR2 FYNNEI. This CDR3 is 13 amino acids long. The V segment lost 7 bases and the J segment 7 bases; nucleotides outside the gene matches: 7. The CDR3 bases are TGTGCCAGCATGAGGCAGGGGGCAAATACGCAGTATTTT. Its translation is CASMRQGANTQYF.

This rearrangement joins TRBV28 to TRBJ2-3, with 9 bases lining up with TRBD1. In germline, CDR1 is MDHEN, CDR2 SYDVKM. The CDR3 has 17 residues. V lost 5 bases to trimming and J lost 2 bases; unmatched junction nucleotides: 11. The CDR3 nucleotides are TGTGCCAGCAGTCGGGAACAGGGGGCAGGCCCCACAGATACGCAGTATTTT. It encodes CASSREQGAGPTDTQYF.

The rearrangement links TRBV27 to TRBJ2-1, with D unresolved. The V end was cut by 6 bases, the J end by 2 bases, with 20 bases between. This CDR3 spans 17 amino acids. Germline V gives CDR1 MNHEY, CDR2 SMNVEV (reference sequence). CDR3 bases: TGTGCCAGCAGGGGCCTATCGGCCCAGCAGGCCTACAATGAGCAGTTCTTC. Its translation is CASRGLSAQQAYNEQFF.

The gene calls are TRBV6-1 and TRBJ1-6; weak D call: TRBD1 (5 bases). Deletions cut 6 bases from V and 7 bases from J, with 10 bases between. This CDR3 comprises 13 residues. Per germline, CDR1 MNHNS and CDR2 SASEGT. CDR3 nucleotide sequence: TGTGCCAGCAGGGGACGAATCAATTCACCCCTCCACTTT. It specifies CASRGRINSPLHF.

This clone was detected ten times or more. The chain combines TRBV6-1 with TRBJ1-5, with D possibly matching TRBD1 (6 bases). Per the germline V gene, CDR1 is MNHNS and CDR2 is SASEGT. V lost 2 bases and J 5 bases, leaving 10 bases between the germline ends. The CDR3 has 14 amino acids. The CDR3 DNA reads TGTGCCAGCAGTGAAAGGGGGTCAGATCAGCCCCAGCATTTT. Its translation is CASSERGSDQPQHF.

The chain couples TRBV5-1 to TRBJ2-3, with D hard to call. Germline CDR1 SGHRS, CDR2 YFSETQ. The V and J ends lost 4 bases and 5 bases respectively, with 11 bases between them. The CDR3 runs 13 residues. The CDR3 protein is CASSPGAEDTQYF. The CDR3 nucleotides are TGCGCCAGCAGCCCCGGAGCTGAAGATACGCAGTATTTT. Full variable domain (missing parts from reference TRBV5-1 and TRBJ2-3): KAGVTQTPRYLIKTRGQQVTLSCSPISGHRSVSWYQQTPGQGLQFLFEYFSETQRNKGNFPGRFSGRQFSNSRSEMNVSTLELGDSALYLCASSPGAEDTQYFGPGTRLTVL.

The J gene is TRBJ2-3, the V gene TRBV4-2, with 9 bases identical to TRBD2. The V gene end was trimmed by 5 bases and the J gene end by 0 bases; junction bases not matched to a gene: 9. CDR1 LGHNA and CDR2 YNFKEQ come from the germline V gene. This CDR3 is 17 amino acids long. The CDR3 DNA follows: TGTGCCAGCAGCGCGGCGGGGGGGTCGCTTAGCACAGATACGCAGTATTTT. This gives the protein CASSAAGGSLSTDTQYF.

The genes are TRBV4-2 and TRBJ2-7; maybe TRBD2 (5 bases). The V and J ends lost 0 bases and 6 bases respectively, with 15 bases between them. Germline CDR1 LGHNA, CDR2 YNFKEQ. The length of the CDR3 is 15 residues. CDR3 amino acids: CASSQELELGSEQYF. The CDR3 DNA reads as TGTGCCAGCAGCCAAGAATTGGAACTGGGGAGCGAGCAGTACTTC.

DNA for the CDR3: TGTGCCACCAGCAGAGGGTCCGCATTGGAGAACACCGGGGAGCTGTTTTTT. It yields the protein CATSRGSALENTGELFF. The chain has TRBV15 and TRBJ2-2; D is ambiguous. Germline V gives CDR1 LNHNV, CDR2 YYDKDF (reference sequence). The CDR3 spans 17 residues. Trimming stripped 1 base from V and 1 base from J, with 13 bases between.

This clone was detected only a few times. The rearrangement joins TRBV12-3 or TRBV12-4 to TRBJ2-7; 7 nucleotides match TRBD1. The CDR3 has 17 amino acids. V was pared by 6 bases and J by 0 bases, with 14 bases of the junction left unmatched. Here the CDR3 DNA reads TGTGCCAGCAGCATCCGCCCCGGGACAGCCGCCTCCTACGAGCAGTACTTC. As protein: CASSIRPGTAASYEQYF.

The V call is TRBV5-6, the J call TRBJ1-4; 8 bases match TRBD1. The CDR3 sequence is 15 residues long. CDR1 and CDR2 (germline): SGHDT, YYEEEE. With V trimmed by 2 bases and J by 11 bases, 11 bases remained unmatched. CDR3 nucleotides: TGTGCCAGCAGCTTTGGGCAGGGGGCGATTGGGAAACTGTTTTTT. Translation: CASSFGQGAIGKLFF.

This clone has a handful of counts. This chain's CDR3 is CATSRGIGDNEQFF. In DNA form, the CDR3 reads TGTGCCACCAGCAGAGGGATAGGGGACAATGAGCAGTTCTTC. The V and J genes are TRBV15 and TRBJ2-1; TRBD1 might be the D (5 bases). In germline, CDR1 is LNHNV, CDR2 YYDKDF (reference sequence). V was pared by 1 base and J by 5 bases, with 9 bases between. There are 14 residues in the CDR3.

This clone was picked up a small number of times. The chain recombines TRBV27 with TRBJ2-7, with 9 bases fitting TRBD1. The CDR3 is 18 amino acids. CDR1 and CDR2 (germline): MNHEY, SMNVEV (reference sequence). The V and J ends lost 3 bases and 3 bases, in that order; junction bases with no gene match: 15. CDR3 sequence: CASSFSRDRDRDFYEQYF. CDR3 nucleotide sequence: TGTGCCAGCAGTTTCTCAAGAGACCGGGACAGGGATTTCTACGAGCAGTACTTC.

The chain carries TRBV20-1 and TRBJ2-7; 9 bases line up with TRBD2. This CDR3 spans 14 amino acids. Germline loops: CDR1 DFQATT, CDR2 SNEGSKA (reference sequence). J was trimmed by 5 bases and V by 5 bases; bases with no gene match: 10. Written as DNA, the CDR3 is TGCAGTGCTGGAAAGCCAGCGGGAGGCGACGAGCAGTACTTC. It translates to CSAGKPAGGDEQYF.

This rearrangement joins TRBV30 to TRBJ1-2; 9 nucleotides agree with TRBD1. The germline V gene encodes CDR1 GTSNPN and CDR2 SVGIG (reference sequence). With V trimmed by 8 bases and J by 6 bases, 7 bases remained unmatched. CDR3 length: 12 amino acids. CDR3 DNA: TGTGCCCGTTTAGGGACAGGGCATGGCTACACCTTC. As protein: CARLGTGHGYTF.

The rearrangement links TRBV5-1 to TRBJ1-4, with D uncertain. The CDR3 contains 14 residues. The V gene's germline CDR1 is SGHRS and CDR2 YFSETQ. V was pared by 0 bases and J by 7 bases, with 10 bases between. In nucleotides, the CDR3 is TGCGCCAGCAGCTTGGCAGGAAAGGGTGAAAAACTGTTTTTT. This sequence encodes CASSLAGKGEKLFF.

The V call is TRBV6-1, the J call TRBJ2-6; D gene unclear. Germline CDR1 is MNHNS and CDR2 is SASEGT. Trimming took off 2 bases at V and 2 bases at J, with 7 bases between the two ends. This CDR3 spans 15 amino acids. As DNA, the CDR3 is TGTGCCAGCAGTGAAATAGTCCCTGGGGCCAACGTCCTGACTTTC. Translation gives CASSEIVPGANVLTF.

The gene calls are TRBV20-1 and TRBJ2-3, with 8 nucleotides matching TRBD1. The ends lost 3 bases at V and 3 bases at J; junction bases unmatched: 8. The germline V gene has CDR1 DFQATT and CDR2 SNEGSKA (reference sequence). The CDR3 loop spans 15 amino acids. CDR3 loop: CSARDRVLSTDTQYF. As DNA, the CDR3 is TGCAGTGCTAGGGACAGGGTTTTGAGTACAGATACGCAGTATTTT.